These T cell receptor beta chains were read from a single sample in a study of cytomegalovirus exposure and HLA in healthy donors. The method was immunoSEQ multiplex PCR; TCRdb's version includes in-frame clones alone and lacks a portion of them. The listing contains fewer than 35,000 clones. The sample consisted of PBMCs. The source is a female donor in good health and CMV-seronegative. CDR3s include the opening cysteine and the closing phenylalanine or tryptophan. The order of the fields is D gene, J gene, V gene, CDR3 protein, CDR3 DNA. D genes are given only for firm matches.

NA,TRBJ1-3,TRBV9,CASSVQGIRYRNTIYF,TGTGCCAGCAGCGTACAGGGTATTCGGTATCGAAACACCATATATTTT
TRBD2,TRBJ2-6,TRBV4-2,CASSQLLAGNSGANVLTF,TGTGCCAGCAGCCAATTACTAGCGGGGAACTCTGGGGCCAACGTCCTGACTTTC
NA,TRBJ1-6,TRBV1,CTSSQDVGVFTLHF,TGCACCAGCAGCCAAGATGTAGGGGTATTCACCCTCCACTTT
TRBD1,TRBJ2-5,TRBV5-4,CASSTTGGETQYF,TGTGCCAGCAGCACGACAGGGGGAGAGACCCAGTACTTC
NA,TRBJ1-6,TRBV9,CASSSSPQDLSPLHF,TGTGCCAGCAGCTCAAGTCCCCAGGATCTATCACCCCTCCACTTT
TRBD1,TRBJ1-2,TRBV7-9,CASSLGTGVGYTF,TGTGCCAGCAGCTTAGGGACAGGGGTTGGCTACACCTTC
NA,TRBJ1-4,TRBV2,CASRAAAGHGPEKLFF,TGTGCCAGCAGAGCCGCCGCGGGTCACGGGCCCGAAAAACTGTTTTTT
NA,TRBJ2-6,TRBV30,CAWRDTGFRSGANVLTF,TGTGCCTGGAGAGACACAGGTTTTCGCTCTGGGGCCAACGTCCTGACTTTC
TRBD1,TRBJ1-2,TRBV5-4,CASSLAGTGGGYTF,TGTGCCAGCAGCTTGGCCGGGACAGGCGGAGGCTACACCTTC
NA,TRBJ1-2,TRBV6-5,CASSYSGRGGGYTF,TGTGCCAGCAGTTACTCCGGCAGGGGAGGGGGCTACACCTTC
TRBD1,TRBJ2-7,TRBV7-9,CASSLGTGPYEQYF,TGTGCCAGCAGCTTGGGGACAGGGCCCTACGAGCAGTACTTC
NA,TRBJ1-6,TRBV9,CASSVSGAGSPLHF,TGTGCCAGCAGCGTATCAGGGGCGGGTTCACCCCTCCACTTT
NA,TRBJ1-5,TRBV6-6,CASVDAGYQPQHF,TGTGCCAGCGTAGACGCGGGGTACCAGCCCCAGCATTTT
NA,TRBJ1-6,TRBV28,CASSHTGRGNNSPLHF,TGTGCCAGCAGTCACACCGGGCGGGGAAATAATTCACCCCTCCACTTT
TRBD1,TRBJ1-1,TRBV5-1,CASSFDGTGATEAFF,TGCGCCAGCAGCTTCGACGGGACAGGGGCCACTGAAGCTTTCTTT
TRBD2,TRBJ2-2,TRBV9,CASSVGSGPGELFF,TGTGCCAGCAGCGTAGGTAGCGGGCCCGGGGAGCTGTTTTTT
TRBD1,TRBJ2-5,TRBV11-3,CASSSGTAQETQYF,TGTGCCAGCAGTTCCGGGACAGCCCAAGAGACCCAGTACTTC
TRBD1,TRBJ1-1,TRBV10-3,CAISETGEAFF,TGTGCCATCAGCGAGACAGGGGAAGCTTTCTTT
NA,TRBJ2-6,TRBV5-1,CASSLGESGANVLTF,TGCGCCAGCAGCTTGGGGGAGTCTGGGGCCAACGTCCTGACTTTC
NA,TRBJ2-7,TRBV6-6,CASSYGGPYEQYF,TGTGCCAGCAGTTACGGCGGTCCCTACGAGCAGTACTTC
TRBD1,TRBJ1-1,TRBV9,CASSPSDRVGTEAFF,TGTGCCAGCAGCCCGAGCGACAGGGTGGGAACTGAAGCTTTCTTT
NA,TRBJ2-3,TRBV28,CASSLTGTVTDTQYF,TGTGCCAGCAGTCTGACCGGGACTGTCACAGATACGCAGTATTTT
TRBD1,TRBJ2-7,TRBV18,CASSPVDRAVEQYF,TGTGCCAGCTCCCCGGTTGACAGGGCCGTCGAGCAGTACTTC
TRBD1,TRBJ2-7,TRBV19,CASSIWDRGSYEQYF,TGTGCCAGTAGTATATGGGACAGGGGATCCTACGAGCAGTACTTC
NA,TRBJ1-5,TRBV6-4,CASSPGSNQPQHF,TGTGCCAGCAGTCCCGGGTCCAATCAGCCCCAGCATTTT
NA,TRBJ1-3,TRBV15,CATSRGGGNTIYF,TGTGCCACCAGCAGAGGGGGCGGAAACACCATATATTTT
NA,TRBJ1-3,TRBV28,CATRLTGNTIYF,TGTGCCACCCGGTTAACTGGAAACACCATATATTTT
NA,TRBJ1-5,TRBV9,CASSVDGGFNQPQHF,TGTGCCAGCAGCGTAGATGGAGGGTTCAATCAGCCCCAGCATTTT
NA,TRBJ1-1,TRBV7-7,CASSAQENTEAFF,TGTGCTAGCAGCGCCCAGGAGAACACTGAAGCTTTCTTT
TRBD1,TRBJ2-1,TRBV7-9,CASSPYPLTGTGETNEQFF,TGTGCCAGCAGCCCGTATCCCCTTACCGGGACAGGGGAAACCAATGAGCAGTTCTTC
NA,TRBJ2-7,TRBV18,CASSPGSSYEQYF,TGTGCCAGCTCCCCTGGTAGCTCCTACGAGCAGTACTTC
NA,TRBJ1-5,TRBV6-1,CASSEGGGLGPQHF,TGTGCCAGCAGTGAAGGGGGGGGGTTAGGGCCCCAGCATTTT
NA,TRBJ1-2,TRBV5-1,CASSLAYYHPRRCTF,TGCGCCAGCAGCTTGGCCTACTACCATCCGAGAAGGTGCACCTTC
NA,TRBJ2-5,TRBV11-3,CASSFRHSQETQYF,TGTGCCAGCAGCTTTCGGCACAGCCAAGAGACCCAGTACTTC
TRBD1,TRBJ1-2,TRBV7-8,CASSATGGPYGYTF,TGTGCCAGCAGCGCGACAGGGGGCCCATATGGCTACACCTTC
TRBD1,TRBJ1-6,TRBV9,CASSPTGALNSPLHF,TGTGCCAGCAGCCCGACAGGGGCCCTAAATTCACCCCTCCACTTT
TRBD2,TRBJ2-1,TRBV5-4,CASSRLAGGPNNEQFF,TGTGCCAGCAGTCGACTAGCGGGGGGGCCGAACAACGAGCAGTTCTTC
NA,TRBJ1-5,TRBV7-2,CASSFRALGGPSNQPQHF,TGTGCCAGCAGCTTTCGGGCCTTGGGGGGACCTAGCAATCAGCCCCAGCATTTT
NA,TRBJ2-3,TRBV6-5,CASGRQSTDTQYF,TGTGCCAGCGGAAGACAGAGCACAGATACGCAGTATTTT
NA,TRBJ1-5,TRBV7-6,CASSPHGGSNQPQHF,TGTGCCAGCAGCCCCCATGGAGGGAGCAATCAGCCCCAGCATTTT
NA,TRBJ2-4,TRBV28,CASRTGTLAKNIQYF,TGTGCCAGCAGAACAGGGACATTAGCCAAAAACATTCAGTACTTC
NA,TRBJ1-6,TRBV5-6,CASSSYRTSSYNSPLHF,TGTGCCAGCAGCTCATACAGAACGAGCTCCTATAATTCACCCCTCCACTTT
TRBD1,TRBJ1-2,TRBV6-6,CASSPTDATGAGYTF,TGTGCCAGCAGCCCCACCGATGCGACAGGGGCCGGCTACACCTTC
NA,TRBJ1-6,TRBV30,CASNKEPGSPLHF,TGTGCCTCCAACAAGGAACCGGGATCACCCCTCCACTTT
TRBD2,TRBJ2-7,TRBV9,CASSPRTSGGYEQYF,TGTGCCAGCAGCCCTCGGACTAGCGGGGGTTACGAGCAGTACTTC
TRBD1,TRBJ2-7,TRBV18,CASSPGTDYEQYF,TGTGCCAGCTCACCCGGGACAGACTACGAGCAGTACTTC
TRBD1,TRBJ1-5,TRBV7-6,CASSLARQGASQPQHF,TGTGCCAGCAGCTTAGCGCGACAGGGGGCAAGTCAGCCCCAGCATTTT
NA,TRBJ2-7,TRBV4-1,CASSHGQEQYF,TGCGCCAGCAGCCATGGACAGGAGCAGTACTTC
TRBD2,TRBJ2-2,TRBV4-2,CASSQDATSVAGELFF,TGTGCCAGCAGCCAAGATGCGACTAGCGTAGCCGGGGAGCTGTTTTTT
TRBD2,TRBJ2-2,TRBV4-3,CASSQWTSGVTSRGELFF,TGCGCCAGCAGCCAATGGACTAGCGGGGTTACCTCACGGGGGGAGCTGTTTTTT
TRBD2,TRBJ2-3,TRBV7-3,CASSFSRGGRDTQYF,TGTGCCAGCAGCTTTTCTCGCGGGGGGAGAGATACGCAGTATTTT
NA,TRBJ2-2,TRBV7-3,CASSLDVMRSGELFF,TGTGCCAGCAGCTTAGATGTGATGAGGTCCGGGGAGCTGTTTTTT
NA,TRBJ2-4,TRBV29-1,CSVPGAAKNIQYF,TGCAGCGTTCCAGGGGCGGCCAAAAACATTCAGTACTTC
TRBD1,TRBJ2-7,TRBV25-1,CASSKTGTGAYEQYF,TGTGCCAGCAGTAAAACCGGGACAGGGGCATACGAGCAGTACTTC
NA,TRBJ1-2,TRBV7-2,CASSLGGGGAGNGYTF,TGTGCCAGCAGCTTAGGAGGTGGGGGGGCGGGGAATGGCTACACCTTC